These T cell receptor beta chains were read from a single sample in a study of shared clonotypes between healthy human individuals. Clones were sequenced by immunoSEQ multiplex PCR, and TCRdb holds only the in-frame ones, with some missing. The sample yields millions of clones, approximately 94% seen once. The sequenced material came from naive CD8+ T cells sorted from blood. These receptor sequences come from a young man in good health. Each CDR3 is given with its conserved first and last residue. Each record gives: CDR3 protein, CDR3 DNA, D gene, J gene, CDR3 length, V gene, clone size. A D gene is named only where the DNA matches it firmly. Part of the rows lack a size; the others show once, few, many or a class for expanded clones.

CASRAGFEAFF TGTGCCAGCAGAGCAGGGTTCGAAGCTTTCTTT NA TRBJ1-1 11 TRBV25-1 once
CASSFGRQATTGELFF TGTGCCAGCAGCTTCGGTAGACAGGCGACCACCGGGGAGCTGTTTTTT NA TRBJ2-2 16 TRBV13 NA
CASSWSGYEQYF TGTGCCAGCAGCTGGAGCGGCTACGAGCAGTACTTC NA TRBJ2-7 12 TRBV14 NA
CASSLALAGGYEQYF TGTGCCAGCAGCTTGGCCCTTGCAGGGGGCTACGAGCAGTACTTC TRBD1 TRBJ2-7 15 TRBV5-6 NA
CASSQGSRPSGNTIYF TGCGCCAGCAGCCAGGGATCCCGACCCTCTGGAAACACCATATATTTT NA TRBJ1-3 16 TRBV4-1 NA
CASSTPENTGELFF TGTGCCAGCAGCACCCCAGAGAACACCGGGGAGCTGTTTTTT NA TRBJ2-2 14 TRBV13 NA
CASSWGTENEQFF TGCGCCAGCAGCTGGGGGACAGAAAATGAGCAGTTCTTC TRBD1 TRBJ2-1 13 TRBV5-1 NA
CATRGEAGREQYF TGTGCCACCCGAGGGGAGGCAGGGCGGGAGCAGTACTTC NA TRBJ2-7 13 TRBV27 NA
CASLDSGTLYEQYF TGTGCCAGCCTCGATAGCGGGACACTCTACGAGCAGTACTTC TRBD2 TRBJ2-7 14 TRBV13 once
CASSRFQGNSYEQYF TGCGCCAGCAGCCGTTTCCAGGGTAACTCCTACGAGCAGTACTTC NA TRBJ2-7 15 TRBV4-3 NA
CASSVILAGGKSTDTQYF TGCGCCAGCAGTGTCATTTTAGCGGGGGGGAAAAGCACAGATACGCAGTATTTT TRBD2 TRBJ2-3 18 TRBV10-2 NA